The clone carrying this T cell receptor (beta chain) was detected only once. Only in-frame clones appear in the TCRdb table, and some are missing; sequencing was by immunoSEQ multiplex PCR. The sample shows tens of thousands of clones, approximately 95% of them seen only once. The data stem from a study of technical replicates of blood from several donors. CDR1 and CDR2 from the germline V gene are LNHDA and SQIVND (reference sequence). With 6 bases removed from V and 6 bases from J, the gap between germline ends came to 9 bases. The CDR3 extends over 11 amino acids. Sequencing was carried out using T cells isolated from PBMCs. The sequence was collected from a human donor in good health. The V call is TRBV19, the J call TRBJ2-7, with D maybe TRBD2 (6 bases). CDR3 protein: CASREGTEQYF. The CDR3 DNA reads TGTGCCAGTAGGGAGGGAACCGAGCAGTACTTC.